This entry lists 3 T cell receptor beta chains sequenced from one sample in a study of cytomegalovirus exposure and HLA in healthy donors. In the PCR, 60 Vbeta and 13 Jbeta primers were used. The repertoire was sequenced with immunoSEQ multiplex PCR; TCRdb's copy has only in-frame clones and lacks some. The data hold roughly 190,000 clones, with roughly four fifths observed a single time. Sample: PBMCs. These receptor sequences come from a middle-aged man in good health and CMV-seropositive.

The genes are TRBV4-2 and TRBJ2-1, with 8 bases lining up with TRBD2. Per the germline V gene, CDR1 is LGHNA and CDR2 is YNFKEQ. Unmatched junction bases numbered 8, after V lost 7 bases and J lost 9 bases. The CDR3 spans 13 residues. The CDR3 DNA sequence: TGTGCCAGCAAGCGCGGGGGGACGGGTGAGCAGTTCTTC. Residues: CASKRGGTGEQFF.

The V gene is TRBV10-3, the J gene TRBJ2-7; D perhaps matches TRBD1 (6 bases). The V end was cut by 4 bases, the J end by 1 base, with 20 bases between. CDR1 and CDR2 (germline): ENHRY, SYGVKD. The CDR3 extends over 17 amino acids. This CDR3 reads CAISGGTPRPDSYEQYF. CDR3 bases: TGTGCCATCAGTGGAGGGACACCGCGGCCAGATTCCTACGAGCAGTACTTC.

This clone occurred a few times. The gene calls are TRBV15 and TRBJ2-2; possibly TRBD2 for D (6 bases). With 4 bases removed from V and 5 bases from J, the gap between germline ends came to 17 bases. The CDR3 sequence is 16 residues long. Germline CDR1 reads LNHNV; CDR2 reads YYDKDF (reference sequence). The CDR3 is CATSILGGPRTGELFF. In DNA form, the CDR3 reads TGTGCCACCAGCATCCTGGGGGGACCCCGGACCGGGGAGCTGTTTTTT. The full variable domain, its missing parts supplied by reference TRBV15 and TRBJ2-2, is DAMVIQNPRYQVTQFGKPVTLSCSQTLNHNVMYWYQQKSSQAPKLLFHYYDKDFNNEADTPDNFQSRRPNTSFCFLDIRSPGLGDTAMYLCATSILGGPRTGELFFGEGSRLTVL.